The next 2 T cell receptor beta chains were all read from a single sample in a study of cytomegalovirus exposure and HLA in healthy donors. The study ran its PCR with 60 Vbeta and 13 Jbeta primers. Libraries were prepared by immunoSEQ multiplex PCR; TCRdb keeps only in-frame clonotypes and omits some of them. The sample includes some 110,000 clones, 65% to 75% of them seen just once. The sequenced sample consisted of PBMCs. Receptors were obtained from a man aged 30-40 years in good health and CMV-seropositive.

This chain joins TRBV2 and TRBJ2-1; D not certain. Trimming cost V 0 bases and J 9 bases, with 3 bases left between them. Germline CDR1 reads SNHLY; CDR2 reads FYNNEI. The CDR3 totals 11 residues. The CDR3 coding sequence is TGTGCCAGCAGTGAAGCCGTTGAGCAGTTCTTC. Protein: CASSEAVEQFF.

This clone was found a few times. The V and J genes are TRBV18 and TRBJ1-5; 11 bases are a match to TRBD1. The germline V gene has CDR1 KGHSH and CDR2 LQKENI. The CDR3 has 14 amino acids. J was trimmed by 3 bases and V by 6 bases; bases with no gene match: 1. Written as DNA, the CDR3 is TGTGCCAGCTCGGACAGGGGGCTCAATCAGCCCCAGCATTTT. Amino acids: CASSDRGLNQPQHF. Full variable domain (outside the CDR3, taken from reference TRBV18 and TRBJ1-5): NAGVMQNPRHLVRRRGQEARLRCSPMKGHSHVYWYRQLPEEGLKFMVYLQKENIIDESGMPKERFSAEFPKEGPSILRIQQVVRGDSAAYFCASSDRGLNQPQHFGDGTRLSIL.